This TCR beta chain is from a study of blood T cell repertoires in COVID-19. Study overall: T cells, B-cell-depleted T cells, or PBMCs supplied cDNA or gDNA.

V gave up 1 base and J gave up 0 bases, with 5 bases separating them. CDR1 and CDR2 from the germline V gene are MDHEN and SYDVKM. CDR3 length equals 14 residues. Per the study methods: Using reference gene primer amplification, nucleated cell counts were estimated. The data were produced by immunoSEQ multiplex PCR, yet TCRdb's version contains in-frame clones alone and is incomplete. V and J calls plus clone size are reproduced from that table; the DNA served to infer D and trimming. This sample yields tens of thousands of clones, of which 91% are seen a single time; 1.9% belongs to the top ten. The source is a woman between 45 and 65 years old in a cohort sampled during active COVID-19. Sequencing was performed on peripheral blood. The genes are TRBV28 and TRBJ2-3; unclear D gene. The CDR3 region has the DNA TGTGCCAGCAGTTTATTGGGCAGCACAGATACGCAGTATTTT. Protein: CASSLLGSTDTQYF. Variable domain in full (rest from reference TRBV28 and TRBJ2-3): DVKVTQSSRYLVKRTGEKVFLECVQDMDHENMFWYRQDPGLGLRLIYFSYDVKMKEKGDIPEGYSVSREKKERFSLILESASTNQTSMYLCASSLLGSTDTQYFGPGTRLTVL.